The rows below give T cell receptor beta chains drawn from one sample of a study of OX40 agonist ivuxolimab in advanced cancers. Assay: immunoSEQ multiplex PCR; the TCRdb copy retains only in-frame clones and omits some. There are some 83,000 clones in the sample; roughly 89% occur only once, and 8.4% lies in the top ten. This sample comprised CD4+ or CD8+ T cells sorted from blood, obtained in a trial of the OX40 agonist ivuxolimab. These receptors came from an adult with an advanced solid tumor such as melanoma, head and neck, liver or kidney cancer. The CDR3 runs from the conserved cysteine through the conserved F or W. The order of the fields is D gene, J gene, clone size, V gene, CDR3 protein, CDR3 DNA. A D gene is named only where the DNA matches it firmly. Clone size is not always given. Where it is, it says once, few, many or a class for expanded clones.

NA TRBJ2-3 NA TRBV4-2 CASSLRAGTDTQYF TGTGCCAGCAGCCTCCGGGCCGGCACAGATACGCAGTATTTT
NA TRBJ2-3 NA TRBV28 CASSFGAGPTDTQYF TGTGCCAGCAGTTTTGGGGCAGGCCCCACAGATACGCAGTATTTT
TRBD2 TRBJ2-1 NA TRBV4-2 CASSQVEGLAAYNEQFF TGTGCCAGCAGCCAAGTCGAGGGACTAGCGGCGTACAATGAGCAGTTCTTC
TRBD1 TRBJ1-5 NA TRBV30 CAWRQGASHQPQHF TGTGCCTGGAGGCAGGGGGCTTCCCATCAGCCCCAGCATTTT
NA TRBJ2-3 NA TRBV6-5 CASSYSILGSDTQYF TGTGCCAGCAGTTACTCGATTTTGGGTTCAGATACGCAGTATTTT
TRBD2 TRBJ2-3 NA TRBV5-1 CASSLVGRGGPRTDTQYF TGCGCCAGCAGCTTGGTCGGGCGGGGGGGCCCCCGAACAGATACGCAGTATTTT
NA TRBJ2-2 NA TRBV15 CATSGGRGTGELFF TGTGCCACCAGCGGGGGTCGCGGCACCGGGGAGCTGTTTTTT
NA TRBJ1-2 few TRBV2 CASSDLPTEPYGYTF TGTGCCAGCAGTGACTTACCTACTGAACCCTATGGCTACACCTTC
TRBD2 TRBJ2-1 NA TRBV5-1 CASSLTRTSGYNEQFF TGCGCCAGCAGCTTGACCCGGACTAGCGGTTACAATGAGCAGTTCTTC
NA TRBJ1-1 NA TRBV7-3 CASSQLEDTEAFF TGTGCCAGCAGCCAACTGGAGGACACTGAAGCTTTCTTT
NA TRBJ2-5 NA TRBV13 CASSPRHEQETQYF TGTGCCAGCAGCCCCAGACATGAACAAGAGACCCAGTACTTC
NA TRBJ2-6 NA TRBV19 CASSVISGANVLTF TGTGCCAGTAGTGTGATCTCTGGGGCCAACGTCCTGACTTTC
NA TRBJ1-1 NA TRBV6-5 CASSWAGTEAFF TGTGCCAGTAGTTGGGCGGGCACTGAAGCTTTCTTT
NA TRBJ1-2 few TRBV9 CASDGQRHGYTF TGTGCCAGCGATGGGCAGCGCCACGGCTACACCTTC
NA TRBJ2-1 NA TRBV6-6 CASTAANEQFF TGTGCCAGCACAGCGGCGAATGAGCAGTTCTTC
NA TRBJ1-6 NA TRBV5-4 CASSYQKGVESPLHF TGTGCCAGCAGCTACCAAAAAGGGGTAGAGTCACCCCTCCACTTT
NA TRBJ2-7 NA TRBV7-9 CASIPGWSYEQYF TGTGCCAGCATCCCAGGGTGGTCCTACGAGCAGTACTTC
NA TRBJ2-3 medium-sized TRBV2 CASTAENTDTQYF TGTGCCAGCACGGCGGAGAACACAGATACGCAGTATTTT
NA TRBJ2-2 NA TRBV6-1 CASSEVWGTSNTGELFF TGTGCCAGCAGTGAAGTCTGGGGGACGTCGAACACCGGGGAGCTGTTTTTT
NA TRBJ1-1 NA TRBV6-4 CASSAAAPKHTEAFF TGTGCCAGCAGTGCAGCTGCCCCTAAACACACTGAAGCTTTCTTT
NA TRBJ1-2 NA TRBV5-5 CASSDSYYGYTF TGTGCCAGCAGCGACAGCTACTATGGCTACACCTTC
TRBD2 TRBJ2-1 NA TRBV18 CASSPGGYNEQFF TGTGCCAGCTCGCCGGGGGGATACAATGAGCAGTTCTTC
NA TRBJ2-1 NA TRBV4-3 CASSLAETYNEQFF TGCGCCAGCAGCCTAGCGGAGACCTACAATGAGCAGTTCTTC
NA TRBJ2-1 NA TRBV28 CASGLRGYNEQFF TGTGCCAGCGGACTTCGCGGGTACAATGAGCAGTTCTTC
TRBD1 TRBJ1-2 NA TRBV28 CASRSPGQLYGYTF TGTGCCAGCAGGTCCCCGGGACAGCTCTATGGCTACACCTTC
NA TRBJ1-5 NA TRBV19 CASSIRDHNQPQHF TGTGCCAGTAGTATCCGGGATCACAATCAGCCCCAGCATTTT
TRBD2 TRBJ2-1 NA TRBV15 CATSRDLISGLAGDHYNEQFF TGTGCCACCAGCAGAGATCTTATCTCTGGACTAGCGGGGGACCACTACAATGAGCAGTTCTTC
NA TRBJ2-7 NA TRBV28 CASSPTPGTYEQYF TGTGCCAGCAGTCCAACTCCAGGGACCTACGAGCAGTACTTC
NA TRBJ2-1 NA TRBV2 CASKDWFDEQFF TGTGCCAGCAAGGATTGGTTTGATGAGCAGTTCTTC
TRBD1 TRBJ2-1 NA TRBV2 CASSGDRGMNEQFF TGTGCCAGCAGTGGAGACAGGGGTATGAATGAGCAGTTCTTC
NA TRBJ2-6 NA TRBV19 CASSQTVANVLTF TGTGCCAGTAGCCAAACCGTGGCCAACGTCCTGACTTTC
NA TRBJ1-4 NA TRBV27 CASSLTGTAEKLFF TGTGCCAGCAGTTTGACCGGGACCGCTGAAAAACTGTTTTTT
TRBD2 TRBJ2-7 NA TRBV30 CAWSVLGEGQYF TGTGCCTGGAGTGTCCTAGGGGAGGGGCAGTACTTC